Shown below are 30 T cell receptor beta chains from a single sample sequenced in a study of OX40 agonist ivuxolimab in advanced cancers. The assay was immunoSEQ multiplex PCR, and TCRdb's table has in-frame clones only and misses some. The sample has 78,000 or so clones; 92% are singletons. The sequences come from CD4+ or CD8+ T cells sorted from blood, collected in a trial of the OX40 agonist ivuxolimab. The receptors were sampled from an adult with an advanced solid tumor such as melanoma, head and neck, liver or kidney cancer.

The chain links TRBV2 to TRBJ2-1; D is perhaps TRBD2 (7 bases). The V gene's germline CDR1 is SNHLY and CDR2 FYNNEI. V gave up 6 bases and J gave up 6 bases, with 18 bases separating them. This CDR3 has 15 residues. Here the CDR3 reads CASSLGWRGGNEQFF. The CDR3 bases are TGTGCCAGCAGCCTTGGTTGGAGGGGGGGCAATGAGCAGTTCTTC.

The chain couples TRBV6-1 to TRBJ1-4; no firm D call. CDR1 MNHNS and CDR2 SASEGT come from the germline V gene. CDR3 length equals 16 residues. V dropped 3 bases and J dropped 4 bases, with 15 bases sitting between them. The CDR3 is CASSDHPSWNNEKLFF. DNA for the CDR3: TGTGCCAGCAGTGACCACCCCTCGTGGAATAATGAAAAACTGTTTTTT.

This chain connects TRBV10-3 to TRBJ1-3; D unclear. CDR1 and CDR2 (germline): ENHRY, SYGVKD. Trimming pared 3 bases from V and 3 bases from J, leaving 15 bases between. This CDR3 is built from 16 residues. The CDR3 region is CAISERPGSSGNTIYF. CDR3 nucleotides: TGTGCCATCAGTGAAAGGCCGGGGTCGAGTGGAAACACCATATATTTT.

V and J are TRBV29-1 and TRBJ2-7; D possibly corresponds to TRBD1 (5 bases). CDR1 and CDR2 (germline): SQVTM, ANQGSEA. The CDR3 runs 13 residues. Trimming took off 3 bases at V and 2 bases at J, with 11 bases between the two ends. The CDR3 here is CSVEAQGTYEQYF. The CDR3 nucleotides read TGCAGCGTTGAGGCTCAGGGAACCTACGAGCAGTACTTC.

The V and J genes are TRBV5-1 and TRBJ2-3, with 8 bases lining up with TRBD1. J was trimmed by 0 bases and V by 0 bases; bases with no gene match: 3. The germline gives CDR1 SGHRS, CDR2 YFSETQ. The CDR3 runs 16 residues. CDR3 region: CASSLGQGSSTDTQYF. The CDR3 DNA sequence: TGCGCCAGCAGCTTGGGACAGGGGTCTAGCACAGATACGCAGTATTTT.

Notes on this clone: Other DNA sequences from this sample encode an identical CDR3 as well. The chain uses TRBV27 and TRBJ1-2; possible D gene TRBD1, 6 bases. This CDR3 region has 14 residues. The germline CDR1 and CDR2 sequences are MNHEY and SMNVEV (reference sequence). Trimming removed 4 bases at V and 3 bases at J, with 12 bases between. The CDR3 sequence is CASSSQGSDYGYTF. CDR3 DNA: TGTGCCAGCAGTTCACAGGGAAGTGACTATGGCTACACCTTC.

J is TRBJ1-3 and V is TRBV7-2; a possible D gene is TRBD1 (5 bases). Germline V CDR1 and CDR2: SGHTA, FQGNSA. The CDR3 covers 14 residues. V was shortened by 7 bases and J by 0 bases, with 10 bases between the two germline ends. The CDR3 loop is CASTTGLSGNTIYF. The CDR3 DNA reads TGTGCCAGCACAACAGGTCTCTCTGGAAACACCATATATTTT.

In regard to this clone: The junction differs from germline at one of its ends, possibly a read error. Other DNA variants within this sample encode the same CDR3. The V and J genes are TRBV4-3 and TRBJ2-3; 9 bases match TRBD2. Germline V gene lookup returns CDR1 LGHNA and CDR2 YSLEER. This CDR3 spans 15 amino acids. The CDR3 here is CASSQGLASTDTQYF. In DNA form, the CDR3 reads TGCGCCAGTAGCCAGGGACTAGCTTCCACAGATACGCAGTATTTT.

This clone was observed a few times. This chain joins TRBV7-8 and TRBJ2-7, with D maybe TRBD2 (5 bases). Trimming took 0 bases from V and 6 from J, leaving 30 bases between them. The CDR3 is 20 residues long. Germline V gene data show CDR1 as SGHVS and CDR2 as FQNEAQ. In DNA form, the CDR3 reads TGTGCCAGCAGCTTAGCGCTCGTTAGTTTGATAGGTTCAGGCGGGCGCGAGCAGTACTTC. Its translation: CASSLALVSLIGSGGREQYF. The full variable domain, rest sourced from reference TRBV7-8 and TRBJ2-7, is GAGVSQSPRYKVAKRGQDVALRCDPISGHVSLFWYQQALGQGPEFLTYFQNEAQLDKSGLPSDRFFAERPEGSVSTLKIQRTQQEDSAVYLCASSLALVSLIGSGGREQYFGPGTRLTVT.

This chain connects TRBV5-3 to TRBJ2-3; D not certain. TRBV5-3 falls under the ORF class, with uncertain function. This CDR3 contains 16 residues. The V and J ends lost 5 bases and 3 bases respectively, with 19 bases between them. This chain's CDR3 is CARSPSGELGTDTQYF. DNA of the CDR3: TGTGCCAGAAGTCCGTCCGGCGAACTGGGGACAGATACGCAGTATTTT.

This clone was seen a single time. The chain carries TRBV30 and TRBJ1-5; D may be TRBD1 (5 bases). Germline assignment: CDR1 GTSNPN and CDR2 SVGIG (reference sequence). V dropped 4 bases and J dropped 4 bases, with 11 bases sitting between them. The CDR3 sequence is 13 residues long. DNA for the CDR3: TGTGCCTGGAACGAGGGGTGGAATCAGCCCCAGCATTTT. It specifies CAWNEGWNQPQHF.

The V and J genes are TRBV19 and TRBJ1-4; D is ambiguous. Between the trimmed V and J ends, which lost 4 bases and 4 bases, there was a span of 7 bases. CDR3 length: 13 amino acids. Germline-derived CDR1 and CDR2 are LNHDA and SQIVND (reference sequence). CDR3 sequence reads: CASSSGVNEKLFF. As DNA, the CDR3 is TGTGCCAGTAGTAGCGGAGTTAATGAAAAACTGTTTTTT.

The V call is TRBV7-2, the J call TRBJ1-1; 7 bases match TRBD1. The J segment lost 5 bases and the V segment lost 1 base, leaving 7 bases of the junction unmatched. In germline, CDR1 is SGHTA, CDR2 FQGNSA. This CDR3 contains 15 residues. CDR3 sequence reads: CASSLGGAGGTEAFF. As DNA, the CDR3 is TGTGCCAGCAGCTTAGGCGGGGCAGGGGGAACTGAAGCTTTCTTT.

This chain links TRBV18 with TRBJ2-2; 7 bases line up with TRBD2. The V segment lost 2 bases and the J segment 4 bases; nucleotides outside the gene matches: 4. This CDR3 comprises 15 residues. Germline V gives CDR1 KGHSH, CDR2 LQKENI. The CDR3 sequence: CASSPALAVTGELFF. The CDR3 coding sequence is TGTGCCAGCTCACCAGCGCTAGCGGTCACCGGGGAGCTGTTTTTT.

This clone was observed a few times. As DNA, the CDR3 is TGTGCCAGCAGCCGAGTGGGACAGCCGAACACTGAAGCTTTCTTT. Translating it yields CASSRVGQPNTEAFF. The chain combines TRBV14 with TRBJ1-1; 7 positions match TRBD1. V dropped 4 bases and J dropped 1; count of bases not matched to a gene: 6. This CDR3 is built from 15 residues. In germline, CDR1 is SGHDN, CDR2 FVKESK.

The chain links TRBV21-1 to TRBJ1-1; the listed D gene, TRBD1, was not tested against the DNA. TRBV21-1 is given as a pseudogene. CDR3 length: 15 amino acids. The CDR3 DNA follows: TGTGCCAGCACCTTGGACAGGGGAAGGTTCACTGAAGCTTTCTTT. Translation: CASTLDRGRFTEAFF.

The chain has TRBV6-6 and TRBJ2-5; D is unresolved. CDR3 length: 11 residues. CDR1 and CDR2 from the germline V gene are MNHNY and SVGAGI (reference sequence). V lost 5 bases to trimming and J lost 5 bases, with 6 bases between them. In nucleotides, the CDR3 is TGTGCCAGCAGTCCCGGGGAGACCCAGTACTTC. Translation: CASSPGETQYF.

The chain is built from TRBV7-2 and TRBJ2-2, with 7 bases that match TRBD2. With V trimmed by 2 bases and J by 6 bases, 6 bases remained unmatched. Germline V lookup: CDR1 SGHTA, CDR2 FQGNSA. The CDR3 runs 15 residues. CDR3: CASSLFGTKSGELFF. The CDR3 nucleotides are TGTGCCAGCAGCTTATTCGGGACTAAGTCCGGGGAGCTGTTTTTT.

The chain uses TRBV7-9 and TRBJ2-7; 9 nucleotides agree with TRBD1. Germline values: CDR1 SEHNR, CDR2 FQNEAQ (reference sequence). J gave up 2 bases and V 5 bases, and 7 bases lay outside the gene matches. The CDR3 sequence is 15 residues long. DNA for the CDR3: TGTGCCAGCAGCCATCGGGACAGGGCCGCCTACGAGCAGTACTTC. Encoded protein: CASSHRDRAAYEQYF.

The chain is built from TRBV5-6 and TRBJ1-4, with D maybe TRBD1 (6 bases). There are 13 residues in the CDR3. Trimming left V 0 bases short and J 7 bases short, with 7 bases between. Germline V gives CDR1 SGHDT, CDR2 YYEEEE. CDR3 sequence (DNA): TGTGCCAGCAGCTTGGCCAGGGGTGAAAAACTGTTTTTT. Translating it yields CASSLARGEKLFF. Full variable domain (rest looked up from reference TRBV5-6 and TRBJ1-4): DAGVTQSPTHLIKTRGQQVTLRCSPKSGHDTVSWYQQALGQGPQFIFQYYEEEERQRGNFPDRFSGHQFPNYSSELNVNALLLGDSALYLCASSLARGEKLFFGSGTQLSVL.

This chain uses TRBV5-5 with TRBJ1-3; no clear D. CDR1 and CDR2 from the germline V gene are SGHKS and YYEKEE (reference sequence). The CDR3 runs to 13 residues. Trimming took 3 bases from V and 3 from J, leaving 7 bases between them. The CDR3 reads CASSSHSGNTIYF. CDR3 coding DNA: TGTGCCAGCAGCTCCCATAGTGGAAACACCATATATTTT. Full variable domain (outside the CDR3, taken from reference TRBV5-5 and TRBJ1-3): DAGVTQSPTHLIKTRGQQVTLRCSPISGHKSVSWYQQVLGQGPQFIFQYYEKEERGRGNFPDRFSARQFPNYSSELNVNALLLGDSALYLCASSSHSGNTIYFGEGSWLTVV.

This clone was observed once. The chain joins TRBV30 to TRBJ1-6; no firm D call. The ends were cut back, 8 bases at V and 1 base at J, with 12 bases in the middle. From germline, CDR1 is GTSNPN and CDR2 SVGIG (reference sequence). The CDR3 runs to 14 residues. The CDR3 loop is CAGKTGSYNSPLHF. The CDR3 DNA sequence: TGTGCCGGCAAAACGGGGTCCTATAATTCACCCCTCCACTTT.

CDR3 loop: CASSSRAAGANVLTF. The CDR3 DNA reads TGTGCCAGCAGTTCCAGGGCGGCTGGGGCCAACGTCCTGACTTTC. This chain connects TRBV27 to TRBJ2-6; possibly TRBD1 for D (5 bases). This CDR3 has 15 residues. CDR1 is MNHEY, CDR2 SMNVEV, per germline (reference sequence). V was cut by 4 bases and J by 2 bases, with 9 bases left in between.

The chain has TRBV7-2 and TRBJ2-2, with no clear D. Trimming removed 5 bases from V and 2 bases from J, with 3 bases in between. This CDR3 contains 12 residues. Germline loops: CDR1 SGHTA, CDR2 FQGNSA. CDR3 sequence: CASSPNTGELFF. CDR3 nucleotides: TGTGCCAGCAGCCCAAACACCGGGGAGCTGTTTTTT.

A few counts support this clone. The chain links TRBV10-2 to TRBJ1-5, with 10 bases matching TRBD1. With 7 bases clipped from V and 9 bases from J, the junction kept 15 bases outside the gene matches. Per the germline V gene, CDR1 is WSHSY and CDR2 is SAAADI. There are 16 residues in the CDR3. This chain's CDR3 is CASTPRTGTGAGPQHF. The CDR3 nucleotides read TGCGCCAGCACCCCAAGAACCGGGACAGGGGCTGGGCCCCAGCATTTT.

The chain links TRBV2 to TRBJ1-4; D is possibly TRBD1 (6 bases). Between the trimmed V and J ends, which lost 7 bases and 8 bases, there was a span of 14 bases. Germline V gene data show CDR1 as SNHLY and CDR2 as FYNNEI. CDR3 length: 13 residues. The CDR3 DNA is TGTGCCAGCATCCCCAGGGGCGAGGAAAAACTGTTTTTT. Its protein product is CASIPRGEEKLFF.

The gene calls are TRBV5-6 and TRBJ2-3, with D uncertain. Germline values: CDR1 SGHDT, CDR2 YYEEEE. Trimming shortened V by 1 base and J by 2 bases, and 8 bases separated the two germline ends. This CDR3 region has 14 residues. CDR3 residues: CASSLPRLTDTQYF. CDR3 bases: TGTGCCAGCAGCTTGCCGCGGCTCACAGATACGCAGTATTTT.

The V call is TRBV11-3, the J call TRBJ2-1; 13 bases line up with TRBD2. CDR3 length equals 18 residues. CDR1 is SGHNT, CDR2 YENEEA, per germline. Losses at the gene ends were 0 bases for V and 8 bases for J; bases not matched to a gene: 10. The chain's CDR3 is CASSLERRTSGRRYEQFF. The CDR3 bases are TGTGCCAGCAGCTTAGAACGTCGGACTAGCGGGAGAAGGTATGAGCAGTTCTTC.

This rearrangement joins TRBV6-5 to TRBJ1-4, with TRBD1 identical over 7 bases. CDR3 length: 15 amino acids. CDR1 is MNHEY and CDR2 is SVGAGI in the germline V gene. Trimming cost V 3 bases and J 8 bases; bases outside gene matches: 9. In DNA form, the CDR3 reads TGTGCCAGCAGTTATATGTTAGGGGGCGGAGAAAAACTGTTTTTT. Its protein product is CASSYMLGGGEKLFF.

This clone was picked up one time. The CDR3 sequence: CASSQDPLVVLPAFF. DNA of the CDR3: TGCGCCAGCAGCCAAGATCCGCTTGTAGTTCTGCCGGCTTTCTTT. The chain combines TRBV4-3 with TRBJ1-1; D unresolved. Germline CDR1 reads LGHNA; CDR2 reads YSLEER. The CDR3 totals 15 residues. V was clipped by 0 bases and J by 11 bases, with 19 bases between them.